This passage covers 6 T cell receptor beta chains from one sample sequenced in a study of vaccination and CD4 T cells after COVID-19. What these receptors recognize is not known. Sequenced with the Oncomine TCR Beta short-read assay was DNA taken from cultured CD4+ T cells. Each CDR3 protein gets one entry after TCRdb re-called the PCR reads with MiXCR. The sample lists about 14,000 distinct CDR3 sequences; 43% were seen once. Treatment denoted: roughly nine-day PBMC culture with coronavirus spike peptide pools or control peptides (ViraFEST assay). Sequenced sample: cultured CD4+ T cells from blood. Receptor source: a human donor with COVID-19.

On this clonotype: Germline and junction disagree at one end, which may indicate a read error. V gene TRBV5-1 combines with J gene TRBJ1-1, with TRBD1 matching 8 bases. Germline lookup yields CDR1 SGHRS and CDR2 YFSETQ. The CDR3 spans 14 residues. The CDR3 region has the DNA TGCGCCAGCAGCTTAAGGACAGGGAACGCTGAAGCTTTCTTT. Its translation: CASSLRTGNAEAFF.

This chain connects TRBV7-2 to TRBJ2-1; 11 bases agree with TRBD1. The germline gives CDR1 SGHTA, CDR2 FQGNSA. The CDR3 loop spans 16 amino acids. V shed 3 bases and J 7 bases; nucleotides not matched to a gene: 8. In DNA, the CDR3 is TGTGCCAGCAGCTTTTTGGTCGGGACAGGGGGGAATGAGCAGTTCTTC. This encodes CASSFLVGTGGNEQFF.

This clonotype has just a few counts. The chain couples TRBV7-2 to TRBJ1-1; D is ambiguous. Germline V CDR1 and CDR2: SGHTA, FQGNSA. Trimming stripped 5 bases from V and 7 bases from J, with 11 bases between. The CDR3 sequence is 12 residues long. The CDR3 loop reads CASSLLRVEAFF. The CDR3 bases are TGTGCCAGCAGCCTTCTTCGGGTTGAAGCTTTCTTT. The whole variable domain, remainder taken from reference TRBV7-2 and TRBJ1-1, is GAGVSQSPSNKVTEKGKDVELRCDPISGHTALYWYRQSLGQGLEFLIYFQGNSAPDKSGLPSDRFSAERTGGSVSTLTIQRTQQEDSAVYLCASSLLRVEAFFGQGTRLTVV.

This clonotype showed up just a few times. The chain carries TRBV7-6 and TRBJ1-2; 11 bases line up with TRBD1. Per germline, CDR1 SGHVS and CDR2 FNYEAQ. V dropped 1 base and J dropped 2; count of bases not matched to a gene: 6. This CDR3 has 17 amino acids. The CDR3 sequence is CASSLVLGQGANYGYTF. DNA for the CDR3: TGTGCCAGCAGCTTAGTCCTTGGACAGGGGGCGAACTATGGCTACACCTTC.

This clonotype showed up just a few times. The V and J genes are TRBV6-1 and TRBJ1-5; no definite D call. The V end lost 7 bases, the J end lost 2 bases, and 15 bases lay between the germline ends. Germline V gene sequence: CDR1 MNHNS, CDR2 SASEGT. The CDR3 contains 15 residues. The CDR3: CASTRGSNGNQPQHF. Written as DNA, the CDR3 is TGTGCCAGCACCCGTGGTAGTAATGGCAATCAGCCCCAGCATTTT.

The chain employs TRBV6-5 and TRBJ1-5; D gene uncertain. Germline V gene sequence: CDR1 MNHEY, CDR2 SVGAGI. The V end was cut by 0 bases, the J end by 2 bases, with 8 bases between. The CDR3 runs 15 residues. CDR3 DNA sequence: TGTGCCAGCAGTTACTCAGGGTTCGGCAATCAGCCCCAGCATTTT. This sequence encodes CASSYSGFGNQPQHF.